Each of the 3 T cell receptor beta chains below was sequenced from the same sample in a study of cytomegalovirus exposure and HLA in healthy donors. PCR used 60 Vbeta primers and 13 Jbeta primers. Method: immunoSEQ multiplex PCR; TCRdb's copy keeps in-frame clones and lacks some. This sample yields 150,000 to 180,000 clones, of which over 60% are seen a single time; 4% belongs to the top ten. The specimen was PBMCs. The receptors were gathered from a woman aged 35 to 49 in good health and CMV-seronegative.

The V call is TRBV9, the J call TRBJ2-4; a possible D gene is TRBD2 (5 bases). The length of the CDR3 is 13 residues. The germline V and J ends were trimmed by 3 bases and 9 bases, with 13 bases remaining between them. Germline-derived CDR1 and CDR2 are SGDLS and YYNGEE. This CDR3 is CASSAGHRGIQYF. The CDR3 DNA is TGTGCCAGCAGCGCGGGCCACCGGGGCATTCAGTACTTC.

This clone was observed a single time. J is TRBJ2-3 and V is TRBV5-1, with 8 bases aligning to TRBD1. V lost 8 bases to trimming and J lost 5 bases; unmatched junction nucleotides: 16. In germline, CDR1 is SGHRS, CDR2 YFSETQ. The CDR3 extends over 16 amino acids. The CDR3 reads CASAVLGQGRIDTQYF. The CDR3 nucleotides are TGCGCCAGTGCTGTACTCGGACAGGGTCGGATAGATACGCAGTATTTT.

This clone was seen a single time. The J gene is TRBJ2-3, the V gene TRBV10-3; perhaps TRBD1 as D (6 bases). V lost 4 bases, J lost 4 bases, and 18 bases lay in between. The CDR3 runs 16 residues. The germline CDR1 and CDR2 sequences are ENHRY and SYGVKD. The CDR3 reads CAISGKQGIPPDTQYF. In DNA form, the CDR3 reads TGTGCCATCAGTGGTAAACAGGGAATTCCCCCAGATACGCAGTATTTT.